The present T cell receptor beta chain was sequenced within a study of blood T cell repertoires in COVID-19. At the level of the study: COVID-19 samples, acute and convalescent, were from the United States, Italy and Spain. Sources were T cells, B-cell-depleted T cells, or PBMCs; the material itself was cDNA or gDNA.

The V gene end was trimmed by 4 bases and the J gene end by 2 bases; junction bases not matched to a gene: 2. This CDR3 is 15 amino acids long. Germline V CDR1 and CDR2: WSHSY, SAAADI. Original analysis: Amplification with reference gene primers provided the estimates of nucleated cell counts. Generated by immunoSEQ multiplex PCR, the TCRdb table keeps only in-frame clones and is missing some. D and trimming were read from the DNA, whereas the V and J calls and clone size are those reported in that table. The table has roughly 260,000 clones, roughly 80% seen once. The specimen sequenced was peripheral blood. The receptor was derived from a woman in her thirties or forties with active or convalescent COVID-19. The V gene is TRBV10-2, the J gene TRBJ2-3; 11 positions agree with TRBD2. The CDR3 DNA follows: TGCGCCAGCAGTGTACTAGCGGGGGCCACAGATACGCAGTATTTT. This translates into CASSVLAGATDTQYF.